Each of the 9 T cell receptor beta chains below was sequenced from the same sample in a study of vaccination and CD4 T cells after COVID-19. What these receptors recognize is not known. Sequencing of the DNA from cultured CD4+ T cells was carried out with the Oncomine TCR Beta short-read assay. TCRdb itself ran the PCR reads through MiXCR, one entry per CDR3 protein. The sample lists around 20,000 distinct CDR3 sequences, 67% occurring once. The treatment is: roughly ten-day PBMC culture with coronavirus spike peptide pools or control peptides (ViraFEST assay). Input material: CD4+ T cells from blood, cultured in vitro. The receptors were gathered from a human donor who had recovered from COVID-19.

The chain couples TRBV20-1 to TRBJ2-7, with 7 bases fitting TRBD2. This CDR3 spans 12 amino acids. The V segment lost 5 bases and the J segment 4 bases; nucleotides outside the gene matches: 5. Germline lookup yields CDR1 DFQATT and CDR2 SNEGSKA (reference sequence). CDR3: CSAGEGGYEQYF. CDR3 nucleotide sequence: TGCAGTGCTGGCGAGGGAGGGTACGAGCAGTACTTC.

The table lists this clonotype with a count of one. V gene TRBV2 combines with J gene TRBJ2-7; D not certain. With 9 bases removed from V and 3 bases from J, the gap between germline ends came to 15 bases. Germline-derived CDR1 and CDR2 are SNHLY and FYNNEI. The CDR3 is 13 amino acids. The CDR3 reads CASRYEMRYEQYF. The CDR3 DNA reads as TGTGCCAGTCGATACGAAATGCGCTACGAGCAGTACTTC.

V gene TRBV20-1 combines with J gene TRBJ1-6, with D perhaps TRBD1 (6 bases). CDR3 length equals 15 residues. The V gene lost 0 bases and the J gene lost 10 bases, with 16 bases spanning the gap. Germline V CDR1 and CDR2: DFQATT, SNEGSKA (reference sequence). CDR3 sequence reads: CSARDGGRFSSPLHF. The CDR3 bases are TGCAGTGCTAGAGATGGGGGCAGGTTTTCATCACCCCTCCACTTT.

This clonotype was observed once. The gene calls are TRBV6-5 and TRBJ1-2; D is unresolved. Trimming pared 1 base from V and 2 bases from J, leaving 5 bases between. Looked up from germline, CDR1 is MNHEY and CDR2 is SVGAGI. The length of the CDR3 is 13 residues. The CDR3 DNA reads TGTGCCAGCAGTTACTTACAGAACTATGGCTACACCTTC. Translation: CASSYLQNYGYTF.

CDR3 region: CAEYDSARGWRYTF. CDR3 DNA sequence: TGTGCCGAGTACGATAGCGCTAGGGGGTGGCGCTACACCTTC. The chain is built from TRBV30 and TRBJ1-2, with D possibly TRBD1 on 6 matching bases. Germline CDR1 is GTSNPN and CDR2 is SVGIG (reference sequence). This CDR3 comprises 14 residues. V gave up 8 bases and J gave up 9 bases, with 25 bases separating them. The whole variable domain, filled in from reference TRBV30 and TRBJ1-2, reads SQTIHQWPATLVQPVGSPLSLECTVEGTSNPNLYWYRQAAGRGLQLLFYSVGIGQISSEVPQNLSASRPQDRQFILSSKKLLLSDSGFYLCAEYDSARGWRYTFGSGTRLTVV.

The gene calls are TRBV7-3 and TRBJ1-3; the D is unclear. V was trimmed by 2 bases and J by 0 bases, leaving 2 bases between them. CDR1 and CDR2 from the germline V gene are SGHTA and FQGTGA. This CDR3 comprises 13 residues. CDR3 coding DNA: TGTGCCAGCAGCTTAGACTCTGGAAACACCATATATTTT. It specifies CASSLDSGNTIYF.

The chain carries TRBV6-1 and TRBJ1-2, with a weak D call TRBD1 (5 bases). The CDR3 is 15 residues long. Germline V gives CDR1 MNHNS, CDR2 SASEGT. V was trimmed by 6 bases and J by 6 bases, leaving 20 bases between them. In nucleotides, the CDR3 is TGTGCCAGCAGCCACGGGGTGGGGCTACCTCATGGCTACACCTTC. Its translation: CASSHGVGLPHGYTF.

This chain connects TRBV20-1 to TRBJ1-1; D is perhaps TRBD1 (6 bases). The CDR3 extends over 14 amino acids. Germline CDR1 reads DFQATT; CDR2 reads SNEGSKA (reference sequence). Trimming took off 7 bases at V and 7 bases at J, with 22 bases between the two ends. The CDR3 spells CSVDRPMAASEAFF. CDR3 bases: TGCAGTGTTGACAGGCCTATGGCGGCTAGTGAAGCTTTCTTT.

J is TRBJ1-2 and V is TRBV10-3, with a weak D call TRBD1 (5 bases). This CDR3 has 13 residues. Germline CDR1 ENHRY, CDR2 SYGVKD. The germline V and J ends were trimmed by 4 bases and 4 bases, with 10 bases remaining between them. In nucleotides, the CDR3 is TGTGCCATCAGTGGAGGGCAGGGCTATGGCTACACCTTC. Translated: CAISGGQGYGYTF.